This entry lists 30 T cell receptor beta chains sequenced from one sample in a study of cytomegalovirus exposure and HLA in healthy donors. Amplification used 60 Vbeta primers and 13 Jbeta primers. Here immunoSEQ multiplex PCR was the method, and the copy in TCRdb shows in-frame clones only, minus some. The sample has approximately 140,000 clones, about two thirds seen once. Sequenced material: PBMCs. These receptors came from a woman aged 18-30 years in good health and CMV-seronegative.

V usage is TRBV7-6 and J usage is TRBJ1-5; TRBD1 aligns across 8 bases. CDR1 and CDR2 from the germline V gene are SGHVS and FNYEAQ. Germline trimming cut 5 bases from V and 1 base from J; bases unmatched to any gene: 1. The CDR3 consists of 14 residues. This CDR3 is CASSRQGSNQPQHF. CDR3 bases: TGTGCCAGCAGCAGACAGGGGAGCAATCAGCCCCAGCATTTT. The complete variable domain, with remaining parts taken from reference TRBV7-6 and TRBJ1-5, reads GAGVSQSPRYKVTKRGQDVALRCDPISGHVSLYWYRQALGQGPEFLTYFNYEAQQDKSGLPNDRFSAERPEGSISTLTIQRTEQRDSAMYRCASSRQGSNQPQHFGDGTRLSIL.

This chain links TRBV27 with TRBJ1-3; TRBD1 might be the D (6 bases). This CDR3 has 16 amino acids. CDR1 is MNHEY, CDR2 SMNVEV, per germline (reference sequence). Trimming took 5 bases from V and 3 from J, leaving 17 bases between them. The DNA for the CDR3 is TGTGCCAGCAGTCCACAGGGTGTCCCCTTTGGAAACACCATATATTTT. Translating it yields CASSPQGVPFGNTIYF.

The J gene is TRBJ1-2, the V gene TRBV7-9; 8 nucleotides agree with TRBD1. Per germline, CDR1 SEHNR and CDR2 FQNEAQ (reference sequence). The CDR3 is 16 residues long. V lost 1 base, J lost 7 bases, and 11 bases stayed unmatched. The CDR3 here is CASSLDKAGGISGYTF. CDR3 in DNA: TGTGCCAGCAGCTTAGATAAGGCAGGGGGCATTAGTGGCTACACCTTC.

The CDR3 is CASSPMNRDRAYEQYF. The DNA for the CDR3 is TGCGCCAGCAGCCCGATGAACCGGGACAGGGCCTACGAGCAGTACTTC. The V call is TRBV4-3, the J call TRBJ2-7, with 9 nucleotides matching TRBD1. After removal of 4 bases from V and 2 bases from J, the junction contained 9 bases not matched to a gene. The CDR3 contains 16 residues. CDR1 and CDR2 from the germline V gene are LGHNA and YSLEER.

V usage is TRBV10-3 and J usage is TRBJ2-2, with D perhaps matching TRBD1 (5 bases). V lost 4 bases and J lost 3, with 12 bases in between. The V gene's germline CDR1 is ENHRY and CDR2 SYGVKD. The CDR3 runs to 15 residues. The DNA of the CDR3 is TGTGCCATCAGTGCCAAGGGCAGGGACACCGGGGAGCTGTTTTTT. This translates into CAISAKGRDTGELFF.

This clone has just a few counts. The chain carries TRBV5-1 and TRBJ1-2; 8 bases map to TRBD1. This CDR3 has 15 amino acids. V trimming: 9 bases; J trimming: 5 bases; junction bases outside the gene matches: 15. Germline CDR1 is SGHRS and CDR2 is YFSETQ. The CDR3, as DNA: TGCGCCACCACCCCGGGGCCAGGGGGCGCATATGGCTACACCTTC. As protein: CATTPGPGGAYGYTF.

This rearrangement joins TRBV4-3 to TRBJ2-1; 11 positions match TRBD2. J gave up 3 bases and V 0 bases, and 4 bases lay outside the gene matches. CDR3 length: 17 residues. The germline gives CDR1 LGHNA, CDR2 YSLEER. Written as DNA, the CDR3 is TGCGCCAGCAGCCAAGATCCCCTAGCGGGGGGCTACAATGAGCAGTTCTTC. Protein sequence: CASSQDPLAGGYNEQFF.

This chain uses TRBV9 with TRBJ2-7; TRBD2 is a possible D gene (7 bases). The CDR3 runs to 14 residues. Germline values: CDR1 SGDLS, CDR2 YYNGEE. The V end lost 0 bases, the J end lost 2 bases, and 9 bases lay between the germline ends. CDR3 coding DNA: TGTGCCAGCAGCGTAGGGGGGGGGCCCTACGAGCAGTACTTC. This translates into CASSVGGGPYEQYF.

The CDR3 sequence is CASSLKTGGSGNEQFF. The CDR3 DNA reads as TGTGCCAGCAGTTTGAAGACAGGGGGCAGTGGAAATGAGCAGTTCTTC. The chain joins TRBV27 to TRBJ2-1; TRBD1 matches 10 bases. The germline V gene has CDR1 MNHEY and CDR2 SMNVEV (reference sequence). V dropped 3 bases and J dropped 7; count of bases not matched to a gene: 9. This CDR3 spans 16 amino acids.

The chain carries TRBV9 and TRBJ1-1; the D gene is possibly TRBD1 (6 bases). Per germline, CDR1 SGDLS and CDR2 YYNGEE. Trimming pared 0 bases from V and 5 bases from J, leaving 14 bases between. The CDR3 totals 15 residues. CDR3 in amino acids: CASSVEGGGGTEAFF. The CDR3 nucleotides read TGTGCCAGCAGCGTAGAGGGGGGGGGAGGAACTGAAGCTTTCTTT.

The CDR3 loop reads CASSLVDSSYEQYF. CDR3 nucleotide sequence: TGTGCCAGCAGCTTGGTGGACAGCTCCTACGAGCAGTACTTC. The chain carries TRBV5-6 and TRBJ2-7; D is perhaps TRBD1 (6 bases). With 0 bases removed from V and 0 bases from J, the gap between germline ends came to 7 bases. This CDR3 has 14 amino acids. CDR1 is SGHDT, CDR2 YYEEEE, per germline. The whole variable domain, filled in from reference TRBV5-6 and TRBJ2-7, reads DAGVTQSPTHLIKTRGQQVTLRCSPKSGHDTVSWYQQALGQGPQFIFQYYEEEERQRGNFPDRFSGHQFPNYSSELNVNALLLGDSALYLCASSLVDSSYEQYFGPGTRLTVT.

The CDR3 spells CASSPQTGTGELFF. The DNA for the CDR3 is TGTGCCAGCAGCCCCCAGACAGGGACCGGGGAGCTGTTTTTT. J is TRBJ2-2 and V is TRBV5-4; 7 bases agree with TRBD1. Germline CDR1 SGHNT, CDR2 YYREEE (reference sequence). The CDR3 is 14 residues long. The trim removed 4 bases at V and 5 bases at J, leaving 5 bases unmatched.

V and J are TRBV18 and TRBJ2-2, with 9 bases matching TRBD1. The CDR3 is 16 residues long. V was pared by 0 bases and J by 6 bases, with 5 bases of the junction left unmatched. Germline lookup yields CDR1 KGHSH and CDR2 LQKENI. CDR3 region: CASSPPGQGGAGELFF. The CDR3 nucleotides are TGTGCCAGCTCACCACCGGGACAGGGAGGAGCCGGGGAGCTGTTTTTT.

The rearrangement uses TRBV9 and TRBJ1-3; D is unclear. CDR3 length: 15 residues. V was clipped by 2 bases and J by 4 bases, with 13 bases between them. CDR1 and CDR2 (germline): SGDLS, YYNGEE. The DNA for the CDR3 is TGTGCCAGCAGCGTCGCGGGCGGGAGGGGAAACACCATATATTTT. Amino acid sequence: CASSVAGGRGNTIYF.

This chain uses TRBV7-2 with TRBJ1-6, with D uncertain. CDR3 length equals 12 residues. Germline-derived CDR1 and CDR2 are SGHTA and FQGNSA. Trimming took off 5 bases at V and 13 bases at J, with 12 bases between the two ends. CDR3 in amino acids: CASSAISGPLHF. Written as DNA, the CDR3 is TGTGCCAGCAGCGCGATCTCGGGGCCCCTCCACTTT.

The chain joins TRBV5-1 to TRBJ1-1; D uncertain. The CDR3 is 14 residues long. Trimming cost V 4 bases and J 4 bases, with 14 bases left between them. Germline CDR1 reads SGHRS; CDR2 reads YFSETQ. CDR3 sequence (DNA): TGCGCCAGCAGCGCCACCGCACCAGTCACTGAAGCTTTCTTT. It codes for CASSATAPVTEAFF.

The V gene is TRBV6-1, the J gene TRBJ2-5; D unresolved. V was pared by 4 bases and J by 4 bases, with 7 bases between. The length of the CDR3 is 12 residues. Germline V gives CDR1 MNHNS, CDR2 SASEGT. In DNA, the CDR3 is TGTGCCAGCAGTGCAAGCCCAGAGACCCAGTACTTC. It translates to CASSASPETQYF.

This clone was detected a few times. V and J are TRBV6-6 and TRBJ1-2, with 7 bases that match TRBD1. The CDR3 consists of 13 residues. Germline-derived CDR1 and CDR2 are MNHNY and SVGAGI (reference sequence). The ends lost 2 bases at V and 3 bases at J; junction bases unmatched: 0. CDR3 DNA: TGTGCCAGCAGTTACGGGACAGACTATGGCTACACCTTC. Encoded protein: CASSYGTDYGYTF.

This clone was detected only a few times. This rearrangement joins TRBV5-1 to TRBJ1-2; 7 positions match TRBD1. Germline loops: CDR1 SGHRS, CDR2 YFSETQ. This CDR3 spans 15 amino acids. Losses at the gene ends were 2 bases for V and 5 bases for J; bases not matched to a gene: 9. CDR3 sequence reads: CASSFGTVGAYGYTF. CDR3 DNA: TGCGCCAGCAGCTTTGGGACAGTTGGGGCATATGGCTACACCTTC. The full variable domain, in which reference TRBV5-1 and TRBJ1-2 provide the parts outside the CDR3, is KAGVTQTPRYLIKTRGQQVTLSCSPISGHRSVSWYQQTPGQGLQFLFEYFSETQRNKGNFPGRFSGRQFSNSRSEMNVSTLELGDSALYLCASSFGTVGAYGYTFGSGTRLTVV.

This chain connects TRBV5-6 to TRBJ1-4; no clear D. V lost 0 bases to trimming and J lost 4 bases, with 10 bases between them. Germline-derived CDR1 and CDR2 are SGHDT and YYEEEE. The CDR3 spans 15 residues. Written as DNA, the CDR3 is TGTGCCAGCAGCTTGGCCGGAGGGTTTAATGAAAAACTGTTTTTT. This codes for CASSLAGGFNEKLFF.

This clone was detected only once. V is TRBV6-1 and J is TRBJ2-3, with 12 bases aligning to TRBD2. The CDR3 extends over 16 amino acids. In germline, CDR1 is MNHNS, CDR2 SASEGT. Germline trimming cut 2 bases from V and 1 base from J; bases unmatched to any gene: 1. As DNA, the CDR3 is TGTGCCAGCAGTGAATGGACTAGCGGGGGCACAGATACGCAGTATTTT. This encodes CASSEWTSGGTDTQYF.

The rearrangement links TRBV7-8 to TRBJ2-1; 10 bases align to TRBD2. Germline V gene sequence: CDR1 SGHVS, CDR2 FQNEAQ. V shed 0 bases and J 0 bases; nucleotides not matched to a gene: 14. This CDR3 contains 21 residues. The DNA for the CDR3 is TGTGCCAGCAGCTTAGCCGCTAGCGGGAGCATGATAGTAAGCTCCTACAATGAGCAGTTCTTC. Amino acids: CASSLAASGSMIVSSYNEQFF.

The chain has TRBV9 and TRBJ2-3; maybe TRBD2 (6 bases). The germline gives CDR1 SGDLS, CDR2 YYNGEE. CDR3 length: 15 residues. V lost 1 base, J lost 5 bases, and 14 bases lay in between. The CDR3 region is CASSVRAGQKDTQYF. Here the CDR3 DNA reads TGTGCCAGCAGCGTAAGGGCGGGGCAGAAAGATACGCAGTATTTT. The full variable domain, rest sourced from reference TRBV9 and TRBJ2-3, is DSGVTQTPKHLITATGQRVTLRCSPRSGDLSVYWYQQSLDQGLQFLIQYYNGEERAKGNILERFSAQQFPDLHSELNLSSLELGDSALYFCASSVRAGQKDTQYFGPGTRLTVL.

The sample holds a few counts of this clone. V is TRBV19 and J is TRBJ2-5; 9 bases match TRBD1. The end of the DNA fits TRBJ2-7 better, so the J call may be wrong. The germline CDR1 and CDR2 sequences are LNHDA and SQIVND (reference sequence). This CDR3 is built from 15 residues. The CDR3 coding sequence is TGTGCCAGTAGTTATTCGGTCGGACAGGGGTACGAGCAGTACTTC. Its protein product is CASSYSVGQGYEQYF.

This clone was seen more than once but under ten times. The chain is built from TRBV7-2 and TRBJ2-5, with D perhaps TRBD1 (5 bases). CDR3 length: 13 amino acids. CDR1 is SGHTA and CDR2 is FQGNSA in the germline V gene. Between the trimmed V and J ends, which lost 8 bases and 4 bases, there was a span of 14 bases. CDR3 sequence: CASQVGPGETQYF. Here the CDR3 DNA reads TGTGCCAGCCAGGTGGGGCCGGGAGAGACCCAGTACTTC.

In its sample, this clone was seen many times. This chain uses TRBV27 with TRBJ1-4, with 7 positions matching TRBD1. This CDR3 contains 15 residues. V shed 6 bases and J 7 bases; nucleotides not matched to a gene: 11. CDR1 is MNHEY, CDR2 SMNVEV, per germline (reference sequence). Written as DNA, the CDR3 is TGTGCCAGCAGATCCGGGGCAGGGGGAGGTGAAAAACTGTTTTTT. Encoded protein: CASRSGAGGGEKLFF.

The CDR3 protein is CAWRTGTSGSSGYNEQFF. As DNA, the CDR3 is TGTGCCTGGAGGACCGGGACTAGCGGGAGCTCAGGGTACAATGAGCAGTTCTTC. This chain uses TRBV30 with TRBJ2-1; 14 bases line up with TRBD2. CDR1 and CDR2 (germline): GTSNPN, SVGIG (reference sequence). The CDR3 sequence is 18 residues long. Trimming removed 3 bases from V and 4 bases from J; junction bases left unmatched: 11.

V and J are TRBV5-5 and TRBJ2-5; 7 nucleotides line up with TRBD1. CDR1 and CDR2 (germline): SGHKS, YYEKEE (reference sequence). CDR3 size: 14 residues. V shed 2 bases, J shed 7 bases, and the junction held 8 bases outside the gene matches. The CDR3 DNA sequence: TGTGCCAGCAGCTTCGCAGGGACAGAAGGGACCCAGTACTTC. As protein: CASSFAGTEGTQYF.

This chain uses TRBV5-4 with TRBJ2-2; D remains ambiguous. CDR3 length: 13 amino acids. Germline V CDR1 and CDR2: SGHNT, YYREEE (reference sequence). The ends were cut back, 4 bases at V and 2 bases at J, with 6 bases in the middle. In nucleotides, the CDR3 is TGTGCCAGCAGCAGCTATAACACCGGGGAGCTGTTTTTT. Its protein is CASSSYNTGELFF.

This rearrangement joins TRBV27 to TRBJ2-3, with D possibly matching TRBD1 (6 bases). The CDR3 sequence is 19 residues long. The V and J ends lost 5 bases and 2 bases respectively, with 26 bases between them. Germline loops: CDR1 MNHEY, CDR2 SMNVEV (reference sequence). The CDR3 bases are TGTGCCAGCAGTCTCTCTTCAATGGGGACAAATTTTTACACAGATACGCAGTATTTT. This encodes CASSLSSMGTNFYTDTQYF.